This T cell receptor (beta chain) was identified during a study of radiotherapy plus CTLA-4 blockade in lung cancer. At the level of the study: Objective responses were observed in approximately 20% of patients, and disease control was achieved by 31%. Whole-study results and caveats: Reportedly, early blood T cell clone dynamics best predicted response, with interferon-beta.

Using immunoSEQ multiplex PCR, the repertoire was profiled, and TCRdb retains in-frame clones only, with some absent. The sample has around 63,000 clones, 60% to 80% seen once. Focal radiation plus CTLA-4 blockade with ipilimumab was administered to patients who had chemo-refractory metastatic non-small-cell lung cancer. Concerning this clone: What it binds is unknown.

The specimen comprised peripheral blood, sampled from a patient treated with radiotherapy plus ipilimumab. This TCR came from a human donor with non-small cell lung cancer whose response to radiotherapy plus ipilimumab could not be evaluated. Some clones in this sample may be carry-over from other donors' samples.

CDR3 bases: TGTGCCAGCAGCTTAGCACAGGCAATTGCCGGGGAGCTGTTTTTT. Translation: CASSLAQAIAGELFF. The chain is built from TRBV7-8 and TRBJ2-2; D perhaps matches TRBD1 (5 bases). The CDR3 extends over 15 amino acids. Deletions cut 0 bases from V and 6 bases from J, with 11 bases between. Germline assignment: CDR1 SGHVS and CDR2 FQNEAQ.